Sequencing of this TCR beta chain was carried out in a study of control samples from healthy donors and cancer patients. Profiled with immunoSEQ multiplex PCR; TCRdb holds only in-frame clones, not every one. The sample includes 60,000 to 95,000 clones, approximately 88% of them seen just once. This clone was seen a single time. The junction departs from the called germline gene at one end, perhaps through a read error. This TCR derives from a man aged 45-65 years in good health. The specimen was blood.

In nucleotides, the CDR3 is TGTGCCAGCAGCTTAGAACTGAAAACGGCGAACTTC. It yields the protein CASSLELKTANF. The chain uses TRBV7-2 and TRBJ2-5; no clear D gene. CDR3 size: 12 residues. Germline V CDR1 and CDR2: SGHTA, FQGNSA. The full variable domain, rest sourced from reference TRBV7-2 and TRBJ2-5, is GAGVSQSPSNKVTEKGKDVELRCDPISGHTALYWYRQSLGQGLEFLIYFQGNSAPDKSGLPSDRFSAERTGGSVSTLTIQRTQQEDSAVYLCASSLELKTANFGPGTRLLVL.